Included here is one T cell receptor beta chain sequence, with context. Its antigen is unknown. Assay: immunoSEQ multiplex PCR; the TCRdb copy retains only in-frame clones and omits some. Of more than 25,000 clones in the sample, 70% to 85% were seen once. Each and every patient relapsed after autologous stem cell transplantation, and patients got differing brentuximab vedotin exposure. V lost 2 bases to trimming and J lost 2 bases; unmatched junction nucleotides: 5. This CDR3 has 15 residues. Germline CDR1 is SEHNR and CDR2 is FQNEAQ (reference sequence). The entry originates in a study of PD-1 blockade in classical Hodgkin lymphoma. Overall study findings and caveats: Baseline TCR diversity was reportedly lower in newly diagnosed patients than in healthy donors. It was reported as lower still in relapsed/refractory patients. Diversity similar to that of newly diagnosed patients was seen at baseline in complete responders.

This receptor was taken from a human donor with classical Hodgkin lymphoma. The rearrangement joins TRBV7-9 to TRBJ1-2; 7 positions agree with TRBD1. This specimen was peripheral blood mononuclear cells (PBMCs), taken before the second cycle of nivolumab. The CDR3 DNA reads as TGTGCCAGCAGCTTAAGTCAGGGGGTCAACTATGGCTACACCTTC. Its translation is CASSLSQGVNYGYTF.